The sequence of this TCR beta chain was determined in a study of cytomegalovirus exposure and HLA in healthy donors. Per the germline V gene, CDR1 is SGHRS and CDR2 is YFSETQ. This CDR3 contains 15 residues. The ends were cut back, 2 bases at V and 3 bases at J, with 14 bases in the middle. As regards this clone: Its antigen is as yet unknown.

PCR involved 60 Vbeta and 13 Jbeta primers. Sequencing was performed with immunoSEQ multiplex PCR; in TCRdb, only in-frame clones are kept and a portion is missing. The sample includes about 140,000 clones, 75% to 80% seen only once; the top ten take around 1.6%. Findings and caveats of the study: Accurate predictions that matched the HLA-A and HLA-B alleles of most subjects were reportedly made from TCR beta sequences.

Donors sampled were nominally healthy, though unrecorded immune exposures were likely. This sequence was found in a female donor in good health and CMV-seronegative. The sequenced sample consisted of PBMCs. The chain employs TRBV5-1 and TRBJ1-1; D is unresolved. The CDR3 bases are TGCGCCAGCAGCTTTACCTCGGGGAGCGACACTGAAGCTTTCTTT. Amino acid sequence: CASSFTSGSDTEAFF.